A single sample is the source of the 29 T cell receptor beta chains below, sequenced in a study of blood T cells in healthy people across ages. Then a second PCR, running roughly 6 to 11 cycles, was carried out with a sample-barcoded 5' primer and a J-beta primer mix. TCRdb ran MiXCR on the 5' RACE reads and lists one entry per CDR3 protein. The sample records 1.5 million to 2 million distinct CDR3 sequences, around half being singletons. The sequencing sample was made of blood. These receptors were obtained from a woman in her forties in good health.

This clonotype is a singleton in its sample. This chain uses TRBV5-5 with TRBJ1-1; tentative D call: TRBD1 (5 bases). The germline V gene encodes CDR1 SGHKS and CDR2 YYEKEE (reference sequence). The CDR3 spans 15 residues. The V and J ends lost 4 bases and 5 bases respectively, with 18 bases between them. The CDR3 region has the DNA TGTGCCAGCAGCGCCGGACTGGGGGTGATAACTGAAGCTTTCTTT. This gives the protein CASSAGLGVITEAFF.

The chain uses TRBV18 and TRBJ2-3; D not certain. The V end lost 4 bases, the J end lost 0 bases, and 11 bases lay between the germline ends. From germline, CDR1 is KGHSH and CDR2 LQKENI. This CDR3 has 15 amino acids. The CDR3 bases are TGTGCCAGCTCACGGGCACAGACTAGCACAGATACGCAGTATTTT. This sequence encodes CASSRAQTSTDTQYF.

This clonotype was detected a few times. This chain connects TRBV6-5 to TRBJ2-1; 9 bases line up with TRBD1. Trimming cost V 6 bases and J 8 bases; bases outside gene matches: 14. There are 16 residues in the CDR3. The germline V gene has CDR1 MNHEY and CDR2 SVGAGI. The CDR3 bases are TGTGCCAGCAGCTACCTAACAGGGGGCCATCGCCATGAGCAGTTCTTC. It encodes CASSYLTGGHRHEQFF.

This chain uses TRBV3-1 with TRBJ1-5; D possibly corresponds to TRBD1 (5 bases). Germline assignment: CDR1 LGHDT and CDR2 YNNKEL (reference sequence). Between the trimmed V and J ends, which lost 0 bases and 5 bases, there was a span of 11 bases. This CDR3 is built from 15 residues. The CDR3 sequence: CASSQEGVLDQPQHF. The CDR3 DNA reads TGTGCCAGCAGCCAAGAAGGGGTATTAGATCAGCCCCAGCATTTT.

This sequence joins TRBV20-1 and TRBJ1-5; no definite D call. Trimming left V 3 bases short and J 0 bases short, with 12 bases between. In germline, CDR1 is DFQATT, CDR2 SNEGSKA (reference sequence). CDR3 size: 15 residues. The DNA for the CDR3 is TGCAGTGCTAGTCTCTTCGGTAATAGCAATCAGCCCCAGCATTTT. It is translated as CSASLFGNSNQPQHF.

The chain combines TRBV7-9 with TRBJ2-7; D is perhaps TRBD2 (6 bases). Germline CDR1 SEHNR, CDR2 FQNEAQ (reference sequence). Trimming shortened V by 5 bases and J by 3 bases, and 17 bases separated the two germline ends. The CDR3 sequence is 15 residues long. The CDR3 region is CASSPSGRHDYEQYF. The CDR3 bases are TGTGCCAGCAGCCCCAGCGGGCGTCATGACTACGAGCAGTACTTC.

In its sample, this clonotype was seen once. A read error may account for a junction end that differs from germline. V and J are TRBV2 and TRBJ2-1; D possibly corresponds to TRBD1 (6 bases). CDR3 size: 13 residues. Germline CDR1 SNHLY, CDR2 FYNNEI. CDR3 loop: CASKGTNPNGQFF. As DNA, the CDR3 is TGTGCCAGCAAGGGGACAAACCCAAATGGGCAGTTCTTC.

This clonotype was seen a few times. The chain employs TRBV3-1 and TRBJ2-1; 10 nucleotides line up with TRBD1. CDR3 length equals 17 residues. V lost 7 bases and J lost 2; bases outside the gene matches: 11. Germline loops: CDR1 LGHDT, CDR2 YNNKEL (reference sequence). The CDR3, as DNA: TGTGCCAGCACACCGTTAGTCGGGACAGGGGCCTACAATGAGCAGTTCTTC. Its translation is CASTPLVGTGAYNEQFF.

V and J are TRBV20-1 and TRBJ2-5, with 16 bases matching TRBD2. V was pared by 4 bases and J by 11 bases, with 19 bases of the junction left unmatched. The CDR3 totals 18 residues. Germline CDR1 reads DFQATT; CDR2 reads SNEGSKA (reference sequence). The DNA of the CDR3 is TGCAGTGCTATACCGGGACTAGCGGGGGGGAACTCCTACAATGAGCAGTACTTC. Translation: CSAIPGLAGGNSYNEQYF.

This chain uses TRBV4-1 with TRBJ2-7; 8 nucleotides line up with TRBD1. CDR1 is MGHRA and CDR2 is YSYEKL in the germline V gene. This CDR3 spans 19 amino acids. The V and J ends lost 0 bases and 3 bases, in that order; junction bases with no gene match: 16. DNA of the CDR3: TGCGCCAGCAGCCAAGATCCAGAGTACGGACAGGGTGCAAACTACGAGCAGTACTTC. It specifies CASSQDPEYGQGANYEQYF.

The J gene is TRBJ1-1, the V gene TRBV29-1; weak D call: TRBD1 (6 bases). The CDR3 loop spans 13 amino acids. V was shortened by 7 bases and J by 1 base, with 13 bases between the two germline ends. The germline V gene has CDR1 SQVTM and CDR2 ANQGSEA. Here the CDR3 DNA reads TGCAGCGCCACGGACAGCTCGAACACTGAAGCTTTCTTT. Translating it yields CSATDSSNTEAFF.

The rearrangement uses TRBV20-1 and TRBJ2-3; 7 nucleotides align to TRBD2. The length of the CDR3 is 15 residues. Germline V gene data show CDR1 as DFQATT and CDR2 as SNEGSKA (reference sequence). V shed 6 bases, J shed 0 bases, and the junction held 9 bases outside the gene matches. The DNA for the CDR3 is TGCAGTGCCGATAAGCGGGGACTTAGCACAGATACGCAGTATTTT. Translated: CSADKRGLSTDTQYF.

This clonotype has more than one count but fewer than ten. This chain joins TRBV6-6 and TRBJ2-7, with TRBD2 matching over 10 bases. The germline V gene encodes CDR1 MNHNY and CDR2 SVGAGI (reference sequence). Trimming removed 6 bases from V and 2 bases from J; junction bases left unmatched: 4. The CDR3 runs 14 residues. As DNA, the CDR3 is TGTGCCAGCAGACAAGCGGGGGGGCCCTACGAGCAGTACTTC. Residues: CASRQAGGPYEQYF.

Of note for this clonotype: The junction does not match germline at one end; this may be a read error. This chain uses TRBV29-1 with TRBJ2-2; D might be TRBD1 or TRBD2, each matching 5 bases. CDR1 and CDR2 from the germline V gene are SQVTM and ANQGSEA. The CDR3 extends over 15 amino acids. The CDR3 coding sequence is TGCAGCGTTCGGTTGGGGCCTGAGGGGTCCGGGGAGCCGTTTTTT. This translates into CSVRLGPEGSGEPFF.

As DNA, the CDR3 is TGTGCCAGCTCAACCGACAGGGCAACTAGCACAGATACGCAGTATTTT. Translating gives CASSTDRATSTDTQYF. The chain recombines TRBV18 with TRBJ2-3; 7 positions agree with TRBD1. The CDR3 runs to 16 residues. V lost 5 bases, J lost 0 bases, and 8 bases stayed unmatched. Per the germline V gene, CDR1 is KGHSH and CDR2 is LQKENI.

CDR3 region: CASSWAPPDTVMQYF. The CDR3 DNA follows: TGTGCCAGCAGCTGGGCCCCACCCGACACCGTAATGCAGTACTTC. The rearrangement uses TRBV6-5 and TRBJ2-7; D is unresolved. Germline assignment: CDR1 MNHEY and CDR2 SVGAGI. Trimming removed 6 bases from V and 9 bases from J, with 24 bases in between. CDR3 length equals 15 residues.

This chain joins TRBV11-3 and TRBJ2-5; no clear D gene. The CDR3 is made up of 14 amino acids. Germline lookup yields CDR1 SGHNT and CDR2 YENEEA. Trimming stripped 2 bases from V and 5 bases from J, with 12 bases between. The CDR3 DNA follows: TGTGCCAGCAGCTTAATGGCCTGGAGCGAGACCCAGTACTTC. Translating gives CASSLMAWSETQYF.

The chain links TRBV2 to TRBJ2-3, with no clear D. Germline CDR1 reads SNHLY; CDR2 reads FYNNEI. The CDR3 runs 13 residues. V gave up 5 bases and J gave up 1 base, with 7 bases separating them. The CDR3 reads CASSRHRTDTQYF. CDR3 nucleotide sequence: TGTGCCAGCAGTCGACACCGCACAGATACGCAGTATTTT.

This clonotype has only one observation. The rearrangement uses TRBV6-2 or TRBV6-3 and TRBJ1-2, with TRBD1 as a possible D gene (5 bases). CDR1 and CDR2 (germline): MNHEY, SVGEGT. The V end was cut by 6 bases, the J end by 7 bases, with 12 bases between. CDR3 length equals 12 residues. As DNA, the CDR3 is TGTGCCAGCAGGGGGACTGGGGCTGGCTACACCTTC. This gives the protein CASRGTGAGYTF.

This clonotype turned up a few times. DNA for the CDR3: TGCGCCAGCAGCCAAGATTCCGGGGGAACCACAGATACGCAGTATTTT. Translation gives CASSQDSGGTTDTQYF. The J gene is TRBJ2-3, the V gene TRBV4-3; maybe TRBD2 (6 bases). Germline V gives CDR1 LGHNA, CDR2 YSLEER. The CDR3 runs to 16 residues. V was shortened by 0 bases and J by 2 bases, with 12 bases between the two germline ends.

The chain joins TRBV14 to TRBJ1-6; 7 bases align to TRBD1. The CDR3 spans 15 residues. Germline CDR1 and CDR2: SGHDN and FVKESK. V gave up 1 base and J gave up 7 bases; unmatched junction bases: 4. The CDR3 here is CASSQVNRGNSPLHF. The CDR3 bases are TGTGCCAGCAGCCAAGTGAACAGGGGAAATTCACCCCTCCACTTT.

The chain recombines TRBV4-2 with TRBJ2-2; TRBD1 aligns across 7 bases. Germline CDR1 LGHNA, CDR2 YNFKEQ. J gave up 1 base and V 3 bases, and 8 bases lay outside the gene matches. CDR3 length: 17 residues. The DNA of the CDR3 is TGTGCCAGCAGCCACGCTTACGGGACAGAGAACACCGGGGAGCTGTTTTTT. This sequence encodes CASSHAYGTENTGELFF.

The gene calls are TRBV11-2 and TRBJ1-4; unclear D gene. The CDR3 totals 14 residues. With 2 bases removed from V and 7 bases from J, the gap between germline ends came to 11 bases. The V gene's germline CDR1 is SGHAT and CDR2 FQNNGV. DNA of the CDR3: TGTGCCAGCAGCTTAACGCATCCCAGTGAAAAACTGTTTTTT. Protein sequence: CASSLTHPSEKLFF.

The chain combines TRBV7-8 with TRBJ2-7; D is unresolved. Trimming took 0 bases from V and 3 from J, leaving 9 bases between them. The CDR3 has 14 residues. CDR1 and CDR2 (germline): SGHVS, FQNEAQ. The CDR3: CASSLAGKDYEQYF. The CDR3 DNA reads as TGTGCCAGCAGCTTAGCAGGGAAGGACTACGAGCAGTACTTC.

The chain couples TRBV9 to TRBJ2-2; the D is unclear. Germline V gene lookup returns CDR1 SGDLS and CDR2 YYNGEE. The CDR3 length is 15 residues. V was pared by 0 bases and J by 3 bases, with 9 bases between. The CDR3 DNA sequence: TGTGCCAGCAGCGTAGTGGCTTTGTACACCGGGGAGCTGTTTTTT. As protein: CASSVVALYTGELFF.

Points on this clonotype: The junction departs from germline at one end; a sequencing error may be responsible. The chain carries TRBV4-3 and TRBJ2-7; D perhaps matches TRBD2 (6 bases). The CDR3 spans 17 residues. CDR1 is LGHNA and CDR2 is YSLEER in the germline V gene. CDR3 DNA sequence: TGCGCCAGCAGCCAATCCGCACCGGGACTGATTCCCTACGGGCAGTACTTC. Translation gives CASSQSAPGLIPYGQYF.

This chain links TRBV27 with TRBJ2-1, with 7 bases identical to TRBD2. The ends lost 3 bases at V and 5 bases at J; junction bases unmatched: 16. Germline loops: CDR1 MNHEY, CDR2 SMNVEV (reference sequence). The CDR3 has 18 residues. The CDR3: CASSLRVLAELTNNEQFF. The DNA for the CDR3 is TGTGCCAGCAGTTTGAGGGTCCTAGCGGAATTAACCAACAATGAGCAGTTCTTC.

The CDR3 coding sequence is TGTGCCAGCAGCTACCTAGGACTAGGTCGGGAGACCCAGTACTTC. As protein: CASSYLGLGRETQYF. This sequence joins TRBV11-2 and TRBJ2-5; TRBD2 agrees at 7 bases. The germline CDR1 and CDR2 sequences are SGHAT and FQNNGV. The CDR3 is made up of 15 amino acids. Trimming took 4 bases from V and 5 from J; bases not matched to a gene: 10. Full variable domain (missing parts from reference TRBV11-2 and TRBJ2-5): EAGVAQSPRYKIIEKRQSVAFWCNPISGHATLYWYQQILGQGPKLLIQFQNNGVVDDSQLPKDRFSAERLKGVDSTLKIQPAKLEDSAVYLCASSYLGLGRETQYFGPGTRLLVL.

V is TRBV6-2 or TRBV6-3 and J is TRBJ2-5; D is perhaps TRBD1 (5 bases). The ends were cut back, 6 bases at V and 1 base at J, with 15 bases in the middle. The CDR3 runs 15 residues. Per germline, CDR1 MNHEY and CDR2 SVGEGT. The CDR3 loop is CASRRPQALQETQYF. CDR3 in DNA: TGTGCCAGCAGGCGACCACAGGCCCTCCAAGAGACCCAGTACTTC.